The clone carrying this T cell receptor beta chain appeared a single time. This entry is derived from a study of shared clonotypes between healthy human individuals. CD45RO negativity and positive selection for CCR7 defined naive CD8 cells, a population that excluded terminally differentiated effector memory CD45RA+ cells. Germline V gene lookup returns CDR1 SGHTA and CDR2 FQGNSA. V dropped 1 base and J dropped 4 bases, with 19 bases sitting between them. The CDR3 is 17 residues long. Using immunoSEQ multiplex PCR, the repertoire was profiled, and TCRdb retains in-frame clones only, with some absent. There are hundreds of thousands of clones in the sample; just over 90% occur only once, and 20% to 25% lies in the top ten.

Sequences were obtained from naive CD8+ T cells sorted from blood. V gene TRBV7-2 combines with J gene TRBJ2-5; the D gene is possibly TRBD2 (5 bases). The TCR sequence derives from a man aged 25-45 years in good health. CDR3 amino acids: CASSLEALHSGLETQYF. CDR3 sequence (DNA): TGTGCCAGCAGCTTAGAAGCCTTACATTCGGGGTTAGAGACCCAGTACTTC.